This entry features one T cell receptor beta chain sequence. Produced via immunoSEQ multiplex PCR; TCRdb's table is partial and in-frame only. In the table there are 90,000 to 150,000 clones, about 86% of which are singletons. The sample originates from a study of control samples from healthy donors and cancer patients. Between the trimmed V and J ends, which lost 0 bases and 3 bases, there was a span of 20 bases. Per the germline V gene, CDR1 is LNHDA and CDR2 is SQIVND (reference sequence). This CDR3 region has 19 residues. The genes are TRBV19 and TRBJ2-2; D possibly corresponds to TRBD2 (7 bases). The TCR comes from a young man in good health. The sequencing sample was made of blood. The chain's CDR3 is CASSIDPRGALPDTGELFF. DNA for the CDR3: TGTGCCAGTAGTATAGATCCTCGGGGGGCTCTTCCGGACACCGGGGAGCTGTTTTTT.